The 25 T cell receptor beta chains presented below share a single source sample, sequenced in a study of blood T cell repertoires in COVID-19. Repertoires were generated with immunoSEQ multiplex PCR, while TCRdb's copy carries only in-frame clones and drops some. Of roughly 140,000 clones in the sample, approximately 80% were seen once. The specimen was PBMCs or T cells enriched from blood (not recorded which). The receptors here all came from a middle-aged man in a cohort exposed to, infected with or recovered from COVID-19 (not recorded which).

The chain is built from TRBV5-1 and TRBJ2-5; 9 bases fit TRBD2. Germline CDR1 SGHRS, CDR2 YFSETQ. The CDR3 contains 15 residues. With 4 bases clipped from V and 5 bases from J, the junction kept 9 bases outside the gene matches. The CDR3 DNA reads as TGCGCCAGCAGCCAAGTAGCGGGAGTTGGCGAGACCCAGTACTTC. This translates into CASSQVAGVGETQYF.

V usage is TRBV5-1 and J usage is TRBJ1-6, with 7 bases lining up with TRBD1. From germline, CDR1 is SGHRS and CDR2 YFSETQ. After removal of 5 bases from V and 12 bases from J, the junction contained 14 bases not matched to a gene. The CDR3 consists of 15 residues. The CDR3 spells CASSLWDSPEKPLHF. In DNA form, the CDR3 reads TGCGCCAGCAGTCTTTGGGACAGCCCTGAAAAACCCCTCCACTTT.

As DNA, the CDR3 is TGTGCCACCAGCAGAGATCCCCTAGCGGGGACCTACGAGCAGTACTTC. This codes for CATSRDPLAGTYEQYF. This chain joins TRBV15 and TRBJ2-7, with TRBD2 identical over 9 bases. V lost 0 bases to trimming and J lost 2 bases; unmatched junction nucleotides: 5. CDR1 and CDR2 from the germline V gene are LNHNV and YYDKDF (reference sequence). CDR3 length: 16 residues.

The gene calls are TRBV3-1 (or the pseudogene TRBV3-2) and TRBJ2-3; 9 bases agree with TRBD1. Germline V CDR1 and CDR2: LGHDT, YNNKEL (reference sequence). The V gene end was trimmed by 0 bases and the J gene end by 5 bases; junction bases not matched to a gene: 12. This CDR3 contains 18 residues. CDR3 loop: CASSQDRAKTGGEDTQYF. DNA for the CDR3: TGTGCCAGCAGCCAAGATAGGGCGAAAACAGGGGGCGAAGATACGCAGTATTTT.

This chain links TRBV3-1 (or the pseudogene TRBV3-2) with TRBJ1-5; a weak D match, TRBD1 (5 bases). V lost 3 bases, J lost 0 bases, and 9 bases lay in between. CDR1 LGHDT and CDR2 YNNKEL come from the germline V gene (reference sequence). The length of the CDR3 is 15 residues. CDR3 protein: CASSQGPYSNQPQHF. The CDR3 coding sequence is TGTGCCAGCAGCCAGGGGCCGTATAGCAATCAGCCCCAGCATTTT.

In this sample, this clone turned up once. This chain connects TRBV27 to TRBJ1-2; 7 bases align to TRBD1. The CDR3 consists of 13 residues. CDR1 and CDR2 from the germline V gene are MNHEY and SMNVEV (reference sequence). Trimming cost V 3 bases and J 8 bases; bases outside gene matches: 6. Written as DNA, the CDR3 is TGTGCCAGCAGTTTCTCAGGACAGGAAGGCTACACCTTC. Its translation is CASSFSGQEGYTF.

The chain couples TRBV6-1 to TRBJ1-1; possibly TRBD1 for D (6 bases). The V gene lost 2 bases and the J gene lost 5 bases, with 6 bases spanning the gap. Germline assignment: CDR1 MNHNS and CDR2 SASEGT. This CDR3 region has 12 residues. The CDR3, as DNA: TGTGCCAGCAGTGAACAGGGGACTGAAGCTTTCTTT. Translating it yields CASSEQGTEAFF.

V and J are TRBV21-1 and TRBJ1-2. TRBV21-1 is a pseudogene. This CDR3 comprises 14 residues. DNA for the CDR3: TGTGCCAGCAGCTTGGGACGGGGAGGGGATGGCTACACCTTC. Its translation: CASSLGRGGDGYTF.

The chain joins TRBV7-9 to TRBJ1-1; possibly TRBD1 for D (5 bases). From germline, CDR1 is SEHNR and CDR2 FQNEAQ (reference sequence). The V end lost 4 bases, the J end lost 0 bases, and 18 bases lay between the germline ends. This CDR3 region has 17 residues. Here the CDR3 DNA reads TGTGCCAGCAGCTCAGGGATAGACAGTCTTATGAACACTGAAGCTTTCTTT. It codes for CASSSGIDSLMNTEAFF.

V usage is TRBV5-6 and J usage is TRBJ1-4; perhaps TRBD1 as D (5 bases). CDR3 length: 17 residues. V lost 0 bases and J lost 0, with 12 bases in between. In germline, CDR1 is SGHDT, CDR2 YYEEEE. CDR3 residues: CASSLDGGRATNEKLFF. The CDR3, as DNA: TGTGCCAGCAGCTTGGACGGGGGACGAGCAACTAATGAAAAACTGTTTTTT.

This sequence joins TRBV5-4 and TRBJ2-1; the match to TRBD2 covers 9 bases. CDR3 length equals 15 residues. The junction had 1 base not matched to a gene; V was cut back by 0 bases and J by 3 bases. Germline loops: CDR1 SGHNT, CDR2 YYREEE (reference sequence). In DNA, the CDR3 is TGTGCCAGCAGCTTGGGGACTAGCGACTACAATGAGCAGTTCTTC. Its translation: CASSLGTSDYNEQFF.

The genes are TRBV28 and TRBJ2-2; D is uncertain. The CDR3 runs 15 residues. V was cut by 2 bases and J by 5 bases, with 12 bases left in between. Per germline, CDR1 MDHEN and CDR2 SYDVKM. The CDR3 region has the DNA TGTGCCAGCAGTTTACGGCTAGGTGGGACCGGGGAGCTGTTTTTT. This sequence encodes CASSLRLGGTGELFF.

The chain combines TRBV7-9 with TRBJ1-1; D may be TRBD1 (5 bases). The CDR3 length is 12 residues. V was trimmed by 2 bases and J by 12 bases, leaving 13 bases between them. In germline, CDR1 is SEHNR, CDR2 FQNEAQ (reference sequence). The CDR3 here is CASSLSPGPSFF. In DNA form, the CDR3 reads TGTGCCAGCAGCTTAAGTCCAGGGCCCTCTTTCTTT.

V and J are TRBV29-1 and TRBJ1-1, with 7 bases that match TRBD1. Looked up from germline, CDR1 is SQVTM and CDR2 is ANQGSEA. CDR3 length: 12 amino acids. With 4 bases clipped from V and 4 bases from J, the junction kept 3 bases outside the gene matches. The CDR3 region has the DNA TGCAGCGTTGGATCAGGGGGCACTGAAGCTTTCTTT. This translates into CSVGSGGTEAFF.

This rearrangement joins TRBV2 to TRBJ2-7; 13 nucleotides agree with TRBD2. Trimming cost V 4 bases and J 3 bases; bases outside gene matches: 12. CDR3 size: 18 residues. Germline V gene lookup returns CDR1 SNHLY and CDR2 FYNNEI. The CDR3 spells CASSGWTSGRGVGYEQYF. The CDR3 nucleotides read TGTGCCAGCAGTGGGTGGACTAGCGGGAGAGGGGTAGGCTACGAGCAGTACTTC.

The CDR3 loop is CASSVGIEGRKNTEAFF. CDR3 DNA sequence: TGTGCCAGCAGCGTAGGCATAGAAGGCAGGAAGAACACTGAAGCTTTCTTT. The chain combines TRBV9 with TRBJ1-1; no clear D gene. Germline V gives CDR1 SGDLS, CDR2 YYNGEE. CDR3 length: 17 residues. The V gene lost 0 bases and the J gene lost 1 base, with 16 bases spanning the gap.

J is TRBJ1-5 and V is TRBV5-8, with a weak D call TRBD1 (6 bases). Between the trimmed V and J ends, which lost 2 bases and 3 bases, there was a span of 12 bases. Germline V gives CDR1 SGHTS, CDR2 YDEGEE. The CDR3 loop spans 15 amino acids. CDR3 bases: TGTGCCAGCAGCTTAGGACAGTCGCTCAATCAGCCCCAGCATTTT. Translation gives CASSLGQSLNQPQHF.

This CDR3 is CATSDGQGPYEQYF. The CDR3 DNA sequence: TGTGCCACCAGTGATGGGCAGGGCCCCTACGAGCAGTACTTC. The gene calls are TRBV24-1 and TRBJ2-7, with TRBD1 as a possible D gene (5 bases). The length of the CDR3 is 14 residues. Germline V CDR1 and CDR2: KGHDR, SFDVKD. Trimming removed 3 bases at V and 2 bases at J, with 10 bases between.

The V gene is TRBV7-9, the J gene TRBJ2-3; 8 bases line up with TRBD1. The junction had 4 bases not matched to a gene; V was cut back by 5 bases and J by 0 bases. Looked up from germline, CDR1 is SEHNR and CDR2 is FQNEAQ (reference sequence). The CDR3 runs 15 residues. The DNA for the CDR3 is TGTGCCAGCAGCCCAGGGGGCTCTAGCACAGATACGCAGTATTTT. It yields the protein CASSPGGSSTDTQYF.

This clone was observed a few times. This rearrangement joins TRBV3-1 (or the pseudogene TRBV3-2) to TRBJ2-3; TRBD2 is a possible D gene (5 bases). V was clipped by 4 bases and J by 4 bases, with 9 bases between them. The CDR3 runs 13 residues. Germline V gene sequence: CDR1 LGHDT, CDR2 YNNKEL (reference sequence). CDR3 DNA: TGTGCCAGCAGCCCCCTGAGGGCAGATACGCAGTATTTT. It specifies CASSPLRADTQYF.

This sequence joins TRBV11-2 and TRBJ2-7, with D possibly matching TRBD2 (6 bases). Trimming left V 2 bases short and J 1 base short, with 9 bases between. Germline CDR1 SGHAT, CDR2 FQNNGV. This CDR3 contains 14 residues. This chain's CDR3 is CASSLYGGSYEQYF. The CDR3 DNA follows: TGTGCCAGCAGCTTATACGGAGGGTCCTACGAGCAGTACTTC.

The chain couples TRBV6-6 to TRBJ1-2; D is undetermined. V lost 0 bases and J lost 2, with 13 bases in between. The germline CDR1 and CDR2 sequences are MNHNY and SVGAGI (reference sequence). This CDR3 has 16 residues. DNA of the CDR3: TGTGCCAGCAGTTACTCGAAGGAGGGCGGGAACTATGGCTACACCTTC. This translates into CASSYSKEGGNYGYTF.

This chain links TRBV5-1 with TRBJ2-3, with TRBD2 identical over 8 bases. Germline lookup yields CDR1 SGHRS and CDR2 YFSETQ. The V segment lost 1 base and the J segment 4 bases; nucleotides outside the gene matches: 11. CDR3 length equals 17 residues. CDR3 bases: TGCGCCAGCAGCTTGTCGGCGGGAGGATGGGCCCCAGATACGCAGTATTTT. Residues: CASSLSAGGWAPDTQYF.

This clone was seen only once. The junction and the germline gene differ at one end; a read error may be behind it. This chain joins TRBV5-1 and TRBJ2-1; 7 bases map to TRBD2. Germline values: CDR1 SGHRS, CDR2 YFSETQ. The length of the CDR3 is 15 residues. The CDR3 DNA reads TGCGCCAGCAGCCTCCAGCGGGGCTCCAACAATGAGCAGTTCTTC. The encoded protein is CASSLQRGSNNEQFF.

The chain employs TRBV18 and TRBJ1-1; D is perhaps TRBD1 (5 bases). The germline V gene encodes CDR1 KGHSH and CDR2 LQKENI. V gave up 4 bases and J gave up 11 bases, with 23 bases separating them. The CDR3 has 15 residues. This CDR3 reads CASSQTTAGPGGAFF. In DNA, the CDR3 is TGTGCCAGCTCACAGACGACAGCCGGCCCCGGTGGGGCTTTCTTT.